Listed below are T cell receptor beta chains from one sample, sequenced in a study of blood T cells in healthy people across ages. TCRdb fed the 5' RACE reads into MiXCR, producing one record per CDR3 protein. The sample carries about a million distinct CDR3 sequences, 35% to 45% recorded once. The sample was blood. The receptors derive from a man younger than 35 in good health. Both conserved end residues are part of each CDR3. The D gene is left open where the match is weak. Rows give clone size only sometimes, using once, few, many, or a class for an expanded clone.

>TRBV5-5|TRBJ2-3|.|.
CASSQGRARADTQYF
TGTGCCAGCAGCCAAGGACGGGCTCGTGCAGATACGCAGTATTTT
>TRBV6-2/TRBV6-3|TRBJ2-7|few|TRBD1
CASSYETGGDEQYF
TGTGCCAGCAGTTACGAGACAGGGGGCGACGAGCAGTACTTC
>TRBV11-2|TRBJ2-3|few|TRBD2
CASSSKPGLPPDTQYF
TGTGCCAGCAGCTCAAAACCGGGACTACCCCCAGATACGCAGTATTTT
>TRBV14|TRBJ2-3|.|TRBD1
CASSPRTGQAQYF
TGTGCCAGCAGCCCACGGACAGGCCAGGCGCAGTATTTT
>TRBV5-1|TRBJ1-1|few|TRBD1
CASSWQGAGGDTEAFF
TGCGCCAGCAGCTGGCAGGGCGCAGGGGGGGACACTGAAGCTTTCTTT
>TRBV4-3|TRBJ2-3|.|TRBD2
CASSQESGSGGSDTQYF
TGCGCCAGCAGCCAAGAATCGGGCAGCGGGGGTTCAGATACGCAGTATTTT
>TRBV20-1|TRBJ2-3|few|.
CSARVRGTDTQYF
TGCAGTGCTAGAGTGAGAGGGACAGATACGCAGTATTTT
>TRBV19|TRBJ2-3|once|.
CASTVEAGLTDTQYF
TGTGCCAGTACCGTCGAGGCGGGTCTCACAGATACGCAGTATTTT
>TRBV5-1|TRBJ2-5|few|TRBD1
CASSLRDRVTETQYF
TGCGCCAGCAGCTTGCGGGACAGGGTAACAGAGACCCAGTACTTC
>TRBV7-9|TRBJ1-2|.|TRBD1
CASSFEADYGQGNYGYTF
TGTGCCAGCAGCTTTGAGGCGGATTATGGACAGGGGAACTATGGCTACACCTTC
>TRBV20-1|TRBJ2-7|few|.
CSARGAADYNEQYF
TGCAGTGCTAGAGGCGCAGCCGATTACAATGAGCAGTACTTC
>TRBV12-3/TRBV12-4|TRBJ1-6|.|.
CASRQQGSPLHF
TGTGCCAGCAGGCAACAAGGATCACCCCTCCACTTT
>TRBV4-3|TRBJ1-2|.|.
CASSQGRISDGYTF
TGCGCCAGCAGCCAAGGTCGGATCTCGGATGGCTACACCTTC
>TRBV29-1|TRBJ1-1|.|.
CSVEDRQSNTEAFF
TGCAGCGTTGAAGATAGACAGTCGAACACTGAAGCTTTCTTT
>TRBV5-1|TRBJ2-2|.|.
CASTIETNTGELFF
TGCGCCAGCACCATTGAAACGAACACCGGGGAGCTGTTTTTT
>TRBV20-1|TRBJ2-3|.|.
CSASHGGLTPGIDTQYF
TGCAGTGCTTCTCACGGGGGACTCACCCCGGGCATAGATACGCAGTATTTT
>TRBV5-8|TRBJ2-7|few|.
CASKLAPNEQYF
TGTGCCAGCAAACTAGCTCCCAACGAGCAGTACTTC
>TRBV25-1|TRBJ2-5|.|.
CASSKPDGQETQYF
TGTGCCAGCAGTAAACCGGACGGGCAAGAGACCCAGTACTTC
>TRBV6-6|TRBJ1-2|.|.
CASSYSWNYGYTF
TGTGCCAGCAGTTACTCGTGGAACTATGGCTACACCTTC
>TRBV12-3/TRBV12-4|TRBJ1-2|once|.
CANNIRGIGYGYTF
TGTGCCAACAACATCAGGGGTATAGGGTATGGCTACACCTTC
>TRBV10-3|TRBJ2-5|few|.
CAISAGGDQETQYF
TGTGCCATCAGTGCTGGCGGGGACCAAGAGACCCAGTACTTC
>TRBV2|TRBJ2-5|.|.
CASSDEDGETQYF
TGTGCCAGCAGTGACGAGGACGGAGAGACCCAGTACTTC
>TRBV29-1|TRBJ1-1|.|TRBD1
CSARHQTGRVTEAFF
TGCAGCGCACGACACCAGACAGGGAGGGTAACTGAAGCTTTCTTT
>TRBV25-1|TRBJ1-2|.|.
CASSLKEEGNGYTF
TGTGCCAGCAGCTTAAAGGAAGAGGGTAACGGCTACACCTTC
>TRBV6-5|TRBJ1-6|once|.
CASNGGPTARGSPLHF
TGTGCCAGCAATGGGGGCCCGACAGCGAGAGGATCACCCCTCCACTTT
>TRBV21-1|TRBJ2-4|.|.
CASSSWAVAKNIQYF
TGTGCCAGCAGCTCCTGGGCGGTAGCCAAAAACATTCAGTACTTC
>TRBV4-3|TRBJ1-5|few|.
CASSQDFRGANQPQHF
TGCGCCAGCAGCCAAGATTTCCGGGGCGCAAATCAGCCCCAGCATTTT
>TRBV28|TRBJ1-1|.|TRBD1
CASRPTGAVGTEAFF
TGTGCCAGCAGACCAACAGGGGCAGTGGGCACTGAAGCTTTCTTT
>TRBV12-3/TRBV12-4|TRBJ2-1|many|.
CASSRDPNNEQFF
TGTGCCAGCAGTCGGGACCCAAACAATGAGCAGTTCTTC
>TRBV10-3|TRBJ1-5|.|.
CASQNRHNQPQHF
TGTGCCAGCCAAAACAGGCACAATCAGCCCCAGCATTTT
>TRBV6-6|TRBJ2-7|few|TRBD1
CASSPQGAYNEQYF
TGTGCCAGCAGTCCCCAGGGGGCCTACAATGAGCAGTACTTC
>TRBV6-2/TRBV6-3|TRBJ1-1|.|.
CASSRGPKLKLLNTEAFF
TGTGCCAGCAGCCGCGGACCGAAACTCAAGCTATTGAACACTGAAGCTTTCTTT
>TRBV4-1|TRBJ1-4|.|.
CASSQVFQGGKKLFF
TGCGCCAGCAGCCAAGTCTTCCAAGGGGGGAAAAAACTGTTTTTT
>TRBV5-1|TRBJ1-1|.|TRBD1
CASSLEAGGTDTEAFF
TGCGCCAGCAGCTTGGAGGCAGGGGGCACGGACACTGAAGCTTTCTTT
>TRBV20-1|TRBJ2-2|.|.
CSAPDGATNTGELFF
TGCAGTGCTCCGGACGGTGCTACGAACACCGGGGAGCTGTTTTTT
>TRBV7-8|TRBJ2-1|.|.
CASSLGSAPVEQFF
TGTGCCAGCAGCTTAGGTTCAGCCCCCGTTGAGCAGTTCTTC
>TRBV12-3/TRBV12-4|TRBJ2-3|.|.
CASSQGERTDTQYF
TGTGCCAGCAGTCAGGGAGAACGGACAGATACGCAGTATTTT
>TRBV25-1|TRBJ1-4|.|.
CASSEPSGTNEKLFF
TGTGCCAGCAGTGAACCCTCTGGAACTAATGAAAAACTGTTTTTT
>TRBV12-5|TRBJ1-5|few|.
CASGLWGGQPQHF
TGTGCTAGTGGTTTGTGGGGAGGTCAGCCCCAGCATTTT
>TRBV4-2|TRBJ1-2|many|.
CASSQGQGPSVSYTF
TGTGCCAGCAGCCAAGGGCAGGGGCCTTCTGTTAGCTACACCTTC
>TRBV12-3/TRBV12-4|TRBJ2-3|few|.
CASSLIRGDTQYF
TGTGCCAGCAGTTTAATCAGGGGAGATACGCAGTATTTT
>TRBV4-3|TRBJ1-3|once|.
CASSQDSGVGGNTIYF
TGCGCCAGCAGCCAAGATTCTGGGGTTGGTGGAAACACCATATATTTT
>TRBV4-3|TRBJ1-1|few|.
CASSQDGGQNTEAFF
TGCGCCAGCAGCCAAGATGGGGGACAGAACACTGAAGCTTTCTTT
>TRBV15|TRBJ2-2|.|.
CATSRDADTGELFF
TGTGCCACCAGCAGAGATGCGGACACCGGGGAGCTGTTTTTT
>TRBV9|TRBJ2-1|.|.
CANSVLGEQFF
TGTGCCAACAGCGTATTGGGTGAGCAGTTCTTC
>TRBV13|TRBJ2-4|.|TRBD2
CASSLRPLAGGAKNIQYF
TGTGCCAGCAGCTTACGTCCTTTAGCGGGGGGCGCCAAAAACATTCAGTACTTC
>TRBV6-2/TRBV6-3|TRBJ2-2|.|.
CATSTVGELFF
TGTGCCACTTCGACGGTCGGGGAGCTGTTTTTT
>TRBV6-6|TRBJ2-7|.|.
CASSYRGNDEQYF
TGTGCCAGCAGTTACAGGGGGAACGATGAGCAGTACTTC
>TRBV5-5|TRBJ2-7|.|.
CASSPRYEQYF
TGTGCCAGCAGCCCGAGGTACGAGCAGTACTTC
>TRBV9|TRBJ2-7|.|.
CASGVEGYEQYF
TGTGCCAGCGGCGTAGAGGGCTACGAGCAGTACTTC
>TRBV20-1|TRBJ1-5|.|.
CSASDTVSNQPQHF
TGCAGTGCTAGTGACACCGTGAGCAATCAGCCCCAGCATTTT
>TRBV6-2/TRBV6-3|TRBJ1-2|few|.
CASNTRTVNYGYTF
TGTGCCAGCAACACCCGGACAGTGAACTATGGCTACACCTTC
>TRBV20-1|TRBJ1-1|.|.
CSALATYLTEAFF
TGCAGTGCTCTCGCGACATACCTTACTGAAGCTTTCTTT
>TRBV5-4|TRBJ2-3|.|TRBD1
CASSPLDRGPTPDTQYF
TGTGCCAGCAGCCCATTAGACAGGGGCCCGACCCCAGATACGCAGTATTTT